Below are 23 T cell receptor beta chains sequenced from a single sample in a study of blood T cell repertoires in COVID-19. Here immunoSEQ multiplex PCR was the method, and the copy in TCRdb shows in-frame clones only, minus some. The table lists 250,000 or so clones, over 80% of them singletons, with 1.5% in the top ten. Sequenced: peripheral blood. These receptor sequences come from a middle-aged woman who had recovered from COVID-19.

This clone occurred once. The CDR3 is CASNGVDTEAFF. DNA of the CDR3: TGTGCCAGCAACGGGGTTGATACTGAAGCTTTCTTT. The J gene is TRBJ1-1, the V gene TRBV28; D unresolved. V was cut by 7 bases and J by 5 bases, with 11 bases left in between. Per the germline V gene, CDR1 is MDHEN and CDR2 is SYDVKM. The CDR3 runs 12 residues.

The chain is built from TRBV5-1 and TRBJ1-4; D uncertain. V was pared by 2 bases and J by 3 bases, with 11 bases between. CDR1 and CDR2 from the germline V gene are SGHRS and YFSETQ. The CDR3 sequence is 15 residues long. CDR3 sequence: CASSLDSSANEKLFF. The CDR3 DNA reads as TGCGCCAGCAGCTTAGACTCGTCCGCTAATGAAAAACTGTTTTTT.

The chain employs TRBV6-5 and TRBJ1-5; TRBD1 aligns across 8 bases. Trimming took 5 bases from V and 6 from J; bases not matched to a gene: 6. CDR3 length: 14 amino acids. Germline assignment: CDR1 MNHEY and CDR2 SVGAGI. DNA for the CDR3: TGTGCCAGCAGTCCACAGGGGGAGGCTCAGCCCCAGCATTTT. This codes for CASSPQGEAQPQHF.

This chain joins TRBV28 and TRBJ1-2, with 8 positions matching TRBD1. The CDR3 runs to 14 residues. CDR1 and CDR2 (germline): MDHEN, SYDVKM. The V and J ends lost 5 bases and 5 bases, in that order; junction bases with no gene match: 7. DNA of the CDR3: TGTGCCAGCAGTGCACAGGGGGTAATTTATGGCTACACCTTC. This sequence encodes CASSAQGVIYGYTF.

Note on this clone: One end of the junction varies from germline; a read error may be responsible. The rearrangement uses TRBV6-1 and TRBJ2-7; TRBD1 might be the D (6 bases). Germline V gives CDR1 MNHNS, CDR2 SASEGT. The CDR3 has 15 residues. Here the CDR3 DNA reads TGTGCCAGCAGAGAAGCGGACAGTGGGACCTACGAGCAGTACTTC. Its translation: CASREADSGTYEQYF.

The chain combines TRBV29-1 with TRBJ1-1; D ambiguous. V dropped 7 bases and J dropped 4 bases, with 19 bases sitting between them. The CDR3 spans 14 residues. Germline CDR1 is SQVTM and CDR2 is ANQGSEA. The CDR3 nucleotides are TGCAGCGCCCACCGAGCCGGACGGGGCACTGAAGCTTTCTTT. Translated: CSAHRAGRGTEAFF. Full variable domain (outside the CDR3, taken from reference TRBV29-1 and TRBJ1-1): SAVISQKPSRDICQRGTSLTIQCQVDSQVTMMFWYRQQPGQSLTLIATANQGSEATYESGFVIDKFPISRPNLTFSTLTVSNMSPEDSSIYLCSAHRAGRGTEAFFGQGTRLTVV.

The V call is TRBV5-5, the J call TRBJ2-7, with D possibly being TRBD1 (6 bases). Germline CDR1 and CDR2: SGHKS and YYEKEE (reference sequence). V was pared by 5 bases and J by 6 bases, with 12 bases between. The CDR3 spans 12 residues. CDR3 residues: CASSRGTSEQYF. Written as DNA, the CDR3 is TGTGCCAGCAGTCGAGGGACAAGCGAGCAGTACTTC.

The chain carries TRBV29-1 and TRBJ1-1; a weak D match, TRBD1 (5 bases). CDR1 and CDR2 from the germline V gene are SQVTM and ANQGSEA. This CDR3 comprises 15 residues. V was trimmed by 3 bases and J by 5 bases, leaving 19 bases between them. The CDR3 DNA reads TGCAGCGTTGATCGGCCCCAGGGCGAACAAACTGAAGCTTTCTTT. Its protein is CSVDRPQGEQTEAFF.

The V gene is TRBV6-5, the J gene TRBJ1-3; tentatively, D is TRBD1 (6 bases). V shed 5 bases and J shed 1 base, with 12 bases lying between them. CDR1 and CDR2 from the germline V gene are MNHEY and SVGAGI. CDR3 length: 15 amino acids. CDR3 coding DNA: TGTGCCAGCAGTCCCGGGACACGGTCTGGAAACACCATATATTTT. Translating it yields CASSPGTRSGNTIYF.

This chain joins TRBV30 and TRBJ1-5; 9 positions agree with TRBD1. CDR1 GTSNPN and CDR2 SVGIG come from the germline V gene (reference sequence). The CDR3 loop spans 13 amino acids. The junction had 3 bases not matched to a gene; V was cut back by 2 bases and J by 7 bases. This chain's CDR3 is CAWSLTGGQPQHF. The CDR3, as DNA: TGTGCCTGGAGTTTGACAGGGGGGCAGCCCCAGCATTTT. The full variable domain, with the rest looked up from reference TRBV30 and TRBJ1-5, is SQTIHQWPATLVQPVGSPLSLECTVEGTSNPNLYWYRQAAGRGLQLLFYSVGIGQISSEVPQNLSASRPQDRQFILSSKKLLLSDSGFYLCAWSLTGGQPQHFGDGTRLSIL.

V is TRBV2 and J is TRBJ1-2; 9 bases agree with TRBD1. V was clipped by 3 bases and J by 4 bases; unmatched bases: 9. The length of the CDR3 is 16 residues. Per the germline V gene, CDR1 is SNHLY and CDR2 is FYNNEI. The DNA of the CDR3 is TGTGCCAGCAGTGAGCCAGGGACAGGGCCTTCCTATGGCTACACCTTC. The encoded protein is CASSEPGTGPSYGYTF.

The chain is built from TRBV28 and TRBJ1-2; 8 bases are a match to TRBD1. Germline-derived CDR1 and CDR2 are MDHEN and SYDVKM. CDR3 length equals 16 residues. Germline trimming cut 7 bases from V and 7 bases from J; bases unmatched to any gene: 17. The chain's CDR3 is CASTLMGGQGAFGYTF. CDR3 nucleotide sequence: TGTGCCAGCACTCTTATGGGGGGGCAGGGGGCTTTTGGCTACACCTTC.

This chain's CDR3 is CASSLGPTGELFF. DNA of the CDR3: TGCGCCAGCAGCTTGGGGCCCACCGGGGAGCTGTTTTTT. This chain uses TRBV5-1 with TRBJ2-2; no clear D. The CDR3 consists of 13 residues. V was cut by 0 bases and J by 4 bases, with 4 bases left in between. CDR1 and CDR2 from the germline V gene are SGHRS and YFSETQ.

V usage is TRBV18 and J usage is TRBJ2-3, with 9 bases matching TRBD2. The CDR3 consists of 16 residues. CDR1 and CDR2 (germline): KGHSH, LQKENI. V trimming: 6 bases; J trimming: 1 base; junction bases outside the gene matches: 8. The chain's CDR3 is CASSQYQRGGTDTQYF. CDR3 nucleotides: TGTGCCAGCTCTCAGTATCAGCGGGGGGGCACAGATACGCAGTATTTT.

This clone appeared a single time. This sequence may be a read error, since a much larger clone differs from it by one base. V gene TRBV3-1 (or the pseudogene TRBV3-2) combines with J gene TRBJ2-2; TRBD1 aligns across 9 bases. The CDR3 consists of 13 residues. Germline CDR1 LGHDT, CDR2 YNNKEL (reference sequence). The J segment lost 5 bases and the V segment lost 7 bases, leaving 2 bases of the junction unmatched. The CDR3 coding sequence is TGTGCCAGCAACGACAGGGGGACCGGGGAGCTGTTTTTT. Its protein product is CASNDRGTGELFF.

V gene TRBV5-5 combines with J gene TRBJ2-2; D possibly corresponds to TRBD1 (6 bases). CDR3 size: 16 residues. In germline, CDR1 is SGHKS, CDR2 YYEKEE (reference sequence). V dropped 4 bases and J dropped 6 bases, with 19 bases sitting between them. The CDR3 spells CASSPGLQGNPGELFF. CDR3 nucleotides: TGTGCCAGCAGCCCCGGTTTACAGGGTAATCCCGGGGAGCTGTTTTTT.

This clone was observed once. The chain joins TRBV19 to TRBJ2-6; D is possibly TRBD1 (5 bases). This CDR3 has 15 amino acids. V shed 2 bases and J shed 1 base, with 6 bases lying between them. CDR1 LNHDA and CDR2 SQIVND come from the germline V gene (reference sequence). CDR3 amino acids: CASSISGSGANVLTF. The CDR3 region has the DNA TGTGCCAGTAGTATATCAGGGTCTGGGGCCAACGTCCTGACTTTC.

This clone was found a few times. The V and J genes are TRBV19 and TRBJ1-5, with D unresolved. Germline V CDR1 and CDR2: LNHDA, SQIVND (reference sequence). Deletions cut 3 bases from V and 4 bases from J, with 16 bases between. The CDR3 is 16 amino acids. The CDR3 reads CASSMRVGPQNQPQHF. CDR3 in DNA: TGTGCCAGTAGTATGAGAGTGGGCCCCCAAAATCAGCCCCAGCATTTT.

The V and J genes are TRBV6-1 and TRBJ2-1, with 7 positions matching TRBD2. V was pared by 2 bases and J by 2 bases, with 12 bases of the junction left unmatched. This CDR3 is 18 amino acids long. Germline lookup yields CDR1 MNHNS and CDR2 SASEGT. This CDR3 is CASSELWGPAGTYNEQFF. CDR3 coding DNA: TGTGCCAGCAGTGAATTATGGGGTCCAGCGGGAACCTACAATGAGCAGTTCTTC.

This rearrangement joins TRBV3-1 (or the pseudogene TRBV3-2) to TRBJ2-1, with 11 bases fitting TRBD2. Trimming cost V 4 bases and J 5 bases; bases outside gene matches: 7. The CDR3 is made up of 16 amino acids. Looked up from germline, CDR1 is LGHDT and CDR2 is YNNKEL (reference sequence). The CDR3: CASSPTSSGGHNEQFF. The CDR3 DNA sequence: TGTGCCAGCAGCCCCACTTCTAGCGGGGGGCACAATGAGCAGTTCTTC.

V is TRBV7-6 and J is TRBJ2-5, with TRBD2 matching over 8 bases. The germline gives CDR1 SGHVS, CDR2 FNYEAQ. V lost 1 base, J lost 5 bases, and 6 bases stayed unmatched. This CDR3 is 15 amino acids long. CDR3 nucleotide sequence: TGTGCCAGCAGCTTAGACGGGGGGGCCGGGGAGACCCAGTACTTC. Translation: CASSLDGGAGETQYF.

This chain joins TRBV28 and TRBJ1-5; TRBD1 is a possible D gene (6 bases). The length of the CDR3 is 14 residues. Germline CDR1 is MDHEN and CDR2 is SYDVKM. Trimming took 3 bases from V and 5 from J, leaving 11 bases between them. The DNA for the CDR3 is TGTGCCAGCAGTTTGGAACAGGGTTATCAGCCCCAGCATTTT. This sequence encodes CASSLEQGYQPQHF.

The chain links TRBV12-3 or TRBV12-4 to TRBJ2-5, with a tentative D call TRBD1 (5 bases). V gave up 4 bases and J gave up 0 bases, with 6 bases separating them. CDR3 size: 13 residues. Here the CDR3 reads CASSSGYQETQYF. CDR3 nucleotides: TGTGCCAGCAGTTCAGGGTACCAAGAGACCCAGTACTTC.